This is a list of T cell receptor beta chains from one sample in a study of CD8+CD57+ T cells in acquired aplastic anemia. TCRdb recomputed calls from the reads with MiXCR, one row per CDR3 protein. The sample comprises about 160,000 distinct CDR3 sequences, roughly 45% of which are singletons, and about 1.1% rests with the top ten. The sample was sorted CD4+, CD8+, or CD8+CD57+ T cells (not recorded which) from PBMCs. The receptors were gathered from a human donor in good health. CDR3s include the opening cysteine and the closing phenylalanine or tryptophan. The D gene is left open where the match is weak. Size tells how often a clone was seen (once, few, many) or the class of an expanded clone, and some rows leave it out.

CDR3 length	J gene	V gene	D gene	clone size	CDR3 DNA	CDR3 protein
14	TRBJ2-3	TRBV2	TRBD1	-	TGTGCCAGCACGGACAGGGGGCTGACAGATACGCAGTATTTT	CASTDRGLTDTQYF
17	TRBJ2-7	TRBV24-1	TRBD1	-	TGTGCCACCAGTGCTAGCTTCGGGACAGGGCCTTCCTACGAGCAGTACTTC	CATSASFGTGPSYEQYF
16	TRBJ2-5	TRBV19	TRBD2	-	TGTGCCAGTAGTAATCCTGGGGGGGAAACCCAAGAGACCCAGTACTTC	CASSNPGGETQETQYF
14	TRBJ2-7	TRBV20-1	-	-	TGCAGTGCTAACAACTGGGGCAGCTCCTACGAGCAGTACTTC	CSANNWGSSYEQYF
16	TRBJ1-2	TRBV2	-	-	TGTGCCAGCAGTGGTGGGTCGATGGGTATAGACTATGGCTACACCTTC	CASSGGSMGIDYGYTF
16	TRBJ1-6	TRBV20-1	-	many	TGCAGTGCTAGAGGCGGGGACAACGACCCTAATTCACCCCTCCACTTT	CSARGGDNDPNSPLHF
12	TRBJ1-4	TRBV2	TRBD1	-	TGTGCCAGCAGAGGGGGCGGTGAAAAACTGTTTTTT	CASRGGGEKLFF
17	TRBJ2-2	TRBV15	-	-	TGTGCCACCAGCAGAGATAGGCTAGGCGGGGTGGCCGGGGAGCTGTTTTTT	CATSRDRLGGVAGELFF
15	TRBJ2-7	TRBV19	TRBD1	few	TGTGCCAGTACCCCCAGAGGGACAGGGACCTACGAGCAGTACTTC	CASTPRGTGTYEQYF
16	TRBJ2-3	TRBV11-1	-	many	TGTGCCAGCAGCTTACCGGGGGGCCGGGGCACAGATACGCAGTATTTT	CASSLPGGRGTDTQYF
13	TRBJ2-5	TRBV7-2	-	-	TGTGCCAGCAGCCTCCACCCGCAAGAGACCCAGTACTTC	CASSLHPQETQYF
15	TRBJ2-2	TRBV5-1	TRBD1	many	TGCGCCAGCAGCTCAAGACAGGGGGCTGCCGGGGAGCTGTTTTTT	CASSSRQGAAGELFF
12	TRBJ1-2	TRBV2	-	few	TGTGCCAGCAGTGAAATCAACTATGGCTACACCTTC	CASSEINYGYTF
14	TRBJ1-1	TRBV19	-	many	TGTGCCAGTAGAAAGGGGGGGCTGAACACTGAAGCTTTCTTT	CASRKGGLNTEAFF
18	TRBJ2-3	TRBV5-1	TRBD2	-	TGCGCCAGCAGCTTGGGGGGGACTAGCGGGAGTAAAAGAGATACGCAGTATTTT	CASSLGGTSGSKRDTQYF
14	TRBJ2-7	TRBV19	-	many	TGTGCCAGTAATCGACAGGGGAGGGCCTACGAGCAGTACTTC	CASNRQGRAYEQYF
16	TRBJ1-2	TRBV11-2	-	-	TGTGCCAGCAGCTTAGATCGCTGGCAGGGTTCGGAGGGCTACACCTTC	CASSLDRWQGSEGYTF
13	TRBJ2-1	TRBV5-1	-	-	TGCGCCAGCAGCCTTAACGGGATTGGTGAGCAGTTCTTC	CASSLNGIGEQFF
16	TRBJ1-5	TRBV25-1	-	-	TGTGCCAGCAGTGATGGGGCCGTTAGTAGCAATCAGCCCCAGCATTTT	CASSDGAVSSNQPQHF
14	TRBJ2-1	TRBV20-1	TRBD2	many	TGCAGTGCTCCCGGACTAGCGGGGGCAAATGAGCAGTTCTTC	CSAPGLAGANEQFF
17	TRBJ2-1	TRBV5-1	-	many	TGCGCCAGCAGCTTGGCCTTGGCGGGGCCCTCCTACAATGAGCAGTTCTTC	CASSLALAGPSYNEQFF
17	TRBJ1-2	TRBV6-5	TRBD1	-	TGTGCCAGCAGTTACCGAAGATTGACAGGGGCTAACTATGGCTACACCTTC	CASSYRRLTGANYGYTF
18	TRBJ2-3	TRBV19	TRBD2	many	TGTGCCAGTAGTTTCCAGACAGGTGCTAGCGGGTATACAGATACGCAGTATTTT	CASSFQTGASGYTDTQYF
15	TRBJ2-3	TRBV7-6	-	many	TGTGCCAGCAGCACTAACAATGCCCCCGGAGATACGCAGTATTTT	CASSTNNAPGDTQYF
17	TRBJ2-1	TRBV7-6	TRBD2	-	TGTGCCAGCAGCTTGGAACCGGGACTAGCGGGCCGGAATGAGCAGTTCTTC	CASSLEPGLAGRNEQFF
14	TRBJ1-5	TRBV10-2	-	-	TGCGCCAGCAGAGGAGACGGGCGCAATCAGCCCCAGCATTTT	CASRGDGRNQPQHF
13	TRBJ1-2	TRBV24-1	TRBD1	-	TGTGCCACCAAAAGGACAGGAGGGGGGACGTACACCTTC	CATKRTGGGTYTF
17	TRBJ2-7	TRBV9	TRBD2	-	TGTGCCAGCAGCGGTTGGACTAGCGGGGGAGGCCCCTACGAGCAGTACTTC	CASSGWTSGGGPYEQYF
15	TRBJ2-7	TRBV10-2	TRBD2	-	TGTGCCAGCAGTGACTCTCCGGGGGGGGGCAACGAGCAGTACTTC	CASSDSPGGGNEQYF
16	TRBJ2-1	TRBV20-1	TRBD2	many	TGCAGTGCTAGAGATCATGGGACTAGTTGGGCGAATGAGCAGTTCTTC	CSARDHGTSWANEQFF
14	TRBJ2-5	TRBV15	-	-	TGTGCCACCAGCAGTTCAGGGGCGGGAGAGACCCAGTACTTC	CATSSSGAGETQYF
13	TRBJ1-1	TRBV19	-	-	TGTGCCAGTAGGACGACAGGGAACACTGAAGCTTTCTTT	CASRTTGNTEAFF
15	TRBJ2-3	TRBV5-1	TRBD2	many	TGCGCCAGCAGCTTGGTGTCTAGCGGGGGGGATACGCAGTATTTT	CASSLVSSGGDTQYF
15	TRBJ1-2	TRBV7-2	-	many	TGTGCCAGCAGCTTAGCGAGGCGGGGAGCCTATGGCTACACCTTC	CASSLARRGAYGYTF
14	TRBJ1-2	TRBV20-1	-	many	TGCAGTGCTAGCGTACGGGCGAGGTTGGGGGGCTACACCTTC	CSASVRARLGGYTF
14	TRBJ1-1	TRBV5-6	-	-	TGTGCCAGCAGCTTAGGACACACGGGGACTGAAGCTTTCTTT	CASSLGHTGTEAFF
14	TRBJ1-2	TRBV7-9	TRBD1	many	TGTGCCAGCAGCTTAGGGACAGGGAACTATGGCTACACCTTC	CASSLGTGNYGYTF
15	TRBJ1-4	TRBV15	TRBD1	many	TGTGCCACCAGCACCCCACAGGGGGTTTACGAAAAACTGTTTTTT	CATSTPQGVYEKLFF
13	TRBJ1-1	TRBV7-9	-	-	TGTGCCAGCAGCTTAGCTATAGGAGCTGAAGCTTTCTTT	CASSLAIGAEAFF
20	TRBJ2-7	TRBV4-2	TRBD2	-	TGTGCCAGCAGCCGTCAGGGTTTGGAACTAGCGGGACGGCGAACCTACGAGCAGTACTTC	CASSRQGLELAGRRTYEQYF
15	TRBJ1-5	TRBV7-2	-	many	TGTGCCAGCAGCTTCTACGGGGATAGCAATCAGCCCCAGCATTTT	CASSFYGDSNQPQHF
11	TRBJ2-1	TRBV7-2	-	-	TGTGCCAGCGGAAGCCGCAATGAGCAGTTCTTC	CASGSRNEQFF
14	TRBJ2-2	TRBV28	-	-	TGTGCCAGCAGTTTGGCTAGTAGGACCGGGGAGCTGTTTTTT	CASSLASRTGELFF
16	TRBJ2-6	TRBV7-2	-	many	TGTGCCAGCAGCTTAGGCCGGGGGAATGGGGCCAACGTCCTGACTTTC	CASSLGRGNGANVLTF
16	TRBJ1-3	TRBV19	TRBD1	many	TGTGCCAGTACTTCACCACAGGGGCTCTCTGGAAACACCATATATTTT	CASTSPQGLSGNTIYF
12	TRBJ2-7	TRBV7-2	-	-	TGTGCCAGCAGTGAAGGCTACTACGAGCAGTACTTC	CASSEGYYEQYF
14	TRBJ2-5	TRBV20-1	TRBD2	medium-sized	TGCAGTGCTAGAGAAACTAGCGGAAGAGAGACCCAGTACTTC	CSARETSGRETQYF
16	TRBJ1-1	TRBV7-6	TRBD1	many	TGTGCCAGCAGCGGAATCACAGGGGGAGGTGCCACTGAAGCTTTCTTT	CASSGITGGGATEAFF
13	TRBJ1-1	TRBV15	-	-	TGTGCCACCAGCAGAGATGCTAACACTGAAGCTTTCTTT	CATSRDANTEAFF
12	TRBJ2-7	TRBV10-3	TRBD1	-	TGTGCCAGCAGACAGGGGGATTACGAGCAGTACTTC	CASRQGDYEQYF
10	TRBJ1-1	TRBV29-1	-	-	TGCAGCGTTGTTCTCACTGAAGCTTTCTTT	CSVVLTEAFF
13	TRBJ2-7	TRBV7-9	-	many	TGTGCCAGCAGCTTAGTAGTTGGGCACGAGCAGTACTTC	CASSLVVGHEQYF
15	TRBJ1-2	TRBV30	TRBD1	many	TGTGCCTGGAGCCGGGACAGGGTCAAGAACTATGGCTACACCTTC	CAWSRDRVKNYGYTF
16	TRBJ2-7	TRBV30	TRBD1	few	TGTGCCTGGAAACCCACCGGGACAGGGTTCACCTACGAGCAGTACTTC	CAWKPTGTGFTYEQYF
14	TRBJ2-3	TRBV6-5	-	many	TGTGCCAGCAGTTACGATGCGGTCCGGGATACGCAGTATTTT	CASSYDAVRDTQYF
13	TRBJ1-2	TRBV7-8	-	many	TGTGCCAGCAGCTTAGGGGGAGGCTATGGCTACACCTTC	CASSLGGGYGYTF
13	TRBJ2-2	TRBV28	-	many	TGTGCCAGTAGGCCAGCATGGACCGGGGAGCTGTTTTTT	CASRPAWTGELFF
14	TRBJ2-7	TRBV20-1	TRBD2	-	TGCAGTGCTAGATACATTAGCGGGGGTTACGAGCAGTACTTC	CSARYISGGYEQYF
12	TRBJ1-2	TRBV7-9	TRBD1	-	TGTGCCAGCAGCTTAGGACAGGGTGGCTACACCTTC	CASSLGQGGYTF